A single sample is the source of the 32 T cell receptor beta chains below, sequenced in a study of blood T cell repertoires in COVID-19. Libraries were prepared by immunoSEQ multiplex PCR; TCRdb keeps only in-frame clonotypes and omits some of them. The data show hundreds of thousands of clones, approximately 84% seen once. Sequencing used peripheral blood. The receptors come from a man in his fifties or sixties with COVID-19, enrolled during active disease.

The gene calls are TRBV11-1 and TRBJ2-7; 8 bases map to TRBD1. The CDR3 spans 16 residues. The germline V gene has CDR1 SGHAT and CDR2 FQDESV (reference sequence). J was trimmed by 2 bases and V by 4 bases; bases with no gene match: 10. The CDR3 nucleotides read TGTGCCAGCAGCTACTCCGGGGACAGGTTAACCTACGAGCAGTACTTC. This codes for CASSYSGDRLTYEQYF. Full variable domain (rest looked up from reference TRBV11-1 and TRBJ2-7): EAEVAQSPRYKITEKSQAVAFWCDPISGHATLYWYRQILGQGPELLVQFQDESVVDDSQLPKDRFSAERLKGVDSTLKIQPAELGDSAMYLCASSYSGDRLTYEQYFGPGTRLTVT.

The chain employs TRBV7-9 and TRBJ2-1; 15 bases line up with TRBD2. CDR1 and CDR2 from the germline V gene are SEHNR and FQNEAQ (reference sequence). Germline trimming cut 3 bases from V and 9 bases from J; bases unmatched to any gene: 9. CDR3 length equals 17 residues. Here the CDR3 DNA reads TGTGCCAGCAGCTTTTCAGCCGGACTAGCGGGAGGGGGTGAGCAGTTCTTC. This gives the protein CASSFSAGLAGGGEQFF.

The chain is built from TRBV2 and TRBJ1-5; no clear D gene. The CDR3 is made up of 12 amino acids. The V end was cut by 6 bases, the J end by 0 bases, with 3 bases between. The germline CDR1 and CDR2 sequences are SNHLY and FYNNEI. CDR3: CASRYSNQPQHF. The CDR3 DNA reads TGTGCCAGCAGATATAGCAATCAGCCCCAGCATTTT.

The J gene is TRBJ2-2, the V gene TRBV2; 8 nucleotides agree with TRBD2. Germline-derived CDR1 and CDR2 are SNHLY and FYNNEI. The CDR3 has 13 residues. V lost 6 bases to trimming and J lost 7 bases; unmatched junction nucleotides: 4. The CDR3 nucleotides read TGTGCCAGCAGAGCGGGAGTAAACGGGGAGCTGTTTTTT. Amino acid sequence: CASRAGVNGELFF.

The rearrangement uses TRBV7-3 and TRBJ2-1, with 9 bases fitting TRBD2. The CDR3 runs to 14 residues. V was pared by 11 bases and J by 9 bases, with 14 bases of the junction left unmatched. Germline CDR1 reads SGHTA; CDR2 reads FQGTGA. This CDR3 reads CASGEAGGPSEQFF. In DNA, the CDR3 is TGTGCCTCCGGGGAGGCGGGAGGGCCCAGTGAGCAGTTCTTC.

V is TRBV11-3 and J is TRBJ2-1; D gene unclear. This CDR3 is 13 amino acids long. The V end lost 4 bases, the J end lost 10 bases, and 14 bases lay between the germline ends. The V gene's germline CDR1 is SGHNT and CDR2 YENEEA. The CDR3 nucleotides are TGTGCCAGCAGCTCCCCCCGCGGATTGGAGCAGTTCTTC. Residues: CASSSPRGLEQFF.

This sequence joins TRBV28 and TRBJ1-5; 7 bases match TRBD1. The CDR3 has 15 residues. Germline assignment: CDR1 MDHEN and CDR2 SYDVKM. With V trimmed by 10 bases and J by 2 bases, 11 bases remained unmatched. The CDR3 reads CATLEGGGGNQPQHF. As DNA, the CDR3 is TGTGCCACCTTGGAAGGGGGCGGCGGCAATCAGCCCCAGCATTTT. Full variable domain (rest looked up from reference TRBV28 and TRBJ1-5): DVKVTQSSRYLVKRTGEKVFLECVQDMDHENMFWYRQDPGLGLRLIYFSYDVKMKEKGDIPEGYSVSREKKERFSLILESASTNQTSMYLCATLEGGGGNQPQHFGDGTRLSIL.

CDR3: CASTGQGAVVTEAFF. The DNA of the CDR3 is TGTGCCAGCACCGGACAGGGTGCGGTGGTCACTGAAGCTTTCTTT. V usage is TRBV2 and J usage is TRBJ1-1; the match to TRBD1 covers 8 bases. The CDR3 loop spans 15 amino acids. Germline CDR1 is SNHLY and CDR2 is FYNNEI. The J segment lost 4 bases and the V segment lost 7 bases, leaving 11 bases of the junction unmatched.

The rearrangement uses TRBV7-3 and TRBJ2-7, with D possibly matching TRBD2 (6 bases). CDR3 length: 14 amino acids. Trimming stripped 5 bases from V and 5 bases from J, with 16 bases between. Germline CDR1 reads SGHTA; CDR2 reads FQGTGA. The DNA of the CDR3 is TGTGCCAGCAGCCCGGGGGTGGGTCGACACGAGCAGTACTTC. It encodes CASSPGVGRHEQYF.

This rearrangement joins TRBV4-3 to TRBJ2-7; D possibly corresponds to TRBD1 (6 bases). The germline V gene encodes CDR1 LGHNA and CDR2 YSLEER. The CDR3 totals 14 residues. Trimming removed 2 bases at V and 3 bases at J, with 11 bases between. CDR3 sequence reads: CASSQQTGNYEQYF. CDR3 nucleotide sequence: TGCGCCAGCAGCCAACAGACAGGAAACTACGAGCAGTACTTC.

The V call is TRBV12-2, the J call TRBJ2-7; no check of the table's D call, TRBD1, against the DNA was made. TRBV12-2 is designated a pseudogene. This CDR3 contains 17 residues. The CDR3 region is CASRLSNGTGITYEQYF. The CDR3 DNA reads TGTGCAAGTCGTTTGTCGAACGGGACAGGGATCACCTACGAGCAGTACTTC.

The chain links TRBV2 to TRBJ1-2; D not resolved. This CDR3 comprises 13 residues. The V gene lost 6 bases and the J gene lost 3 bases, with 11 bases spanning the gap. CDR1 is SNHLY and CDR2 is FYNNEI in the germline V gene. CDR3 amino acids: CASSLGEDYGYTF. For the CDR3, the DNA is TGTGCCAGCAGCCTCGGGGAGGACTATGGCTACACCTTC.

The genes are TRBV5-4 and TRBJ1-2; D might be TRBD1 (6 bases). The germline gives CDR1 SGHNT, CDR2 YYREEE (reference sequence). The length of the CDR3 is 15 residues. Trimming stripped 5 bases from V and 5 bases from J, with 19 bases between. The CDR3, as DNA: TGTGCCAGCAGACCTACACAGGGAATAGGGTATGGCTACACCTTC. It codes for CASRPTQGIGYGYTF.

The V gene is TRBV19, the J gene TRBJ1-1; D is perhaps TRBD1 (5 bases). Germline values: CDR1 LNHDA, CDR2 SQIVND (reference sequence). Trimming left V 3 bases short and J 0 bases short, with 17 bases between. The CDR3 runs to 17 residues. In DNA form, the CDR3 reads TGTGCCAGTAGTATGAATCCGGGCGGGACTATGAACACTGAAGCTTTCTTT. Protein product: CASSMNPGGTMNTEAFF.

This clone was observed once. This sequence joins TRBV7-6 and TRBJ2-1; D is perhaps TRBD2 (6 bases). Looked up from germline, CDR1 is SGHVS and CDR2 is FNYEAQ. The CDR3 is 16 amino acids. Deletions cut 2 bases from V and 5 bases from J, with 16 bases between. The CDR3 reads CASSLRGSYQDNEQFF. DNA of the CDR3: TGTGCCAGCAGCTTACGGGGGAGTTATCAGGACAATGAGCAGTTCTTC.

J is TRBJ2-3 and V is TRBV18, with 7 bases matching TRBD1. Looked up from germline, CDR1 is KGHSH and CDR2 is LQKENI. J gave up 0 bases and V 4 bases, and 7 bases lay outside the gene matches. The CDR3 is 16 amino acids. The CDR3 DNA is TGTGCCAGCTCACGAGGGACAGACCCTAGCACAGATACGCAGTATTTT. Its translation is CASSRGTDPSTDTQYF.

The genes are TRBV6-1 and TRBJ1-3; D possibly corresponds to TRBD1 (6 bases). This CDR3 is 17 amino acids long. The germline V and J ends were trimmed by 0 bases and 2 bases, with 14 bases remaining between them. Germline CDR1 reads MNHNS; CDR2 reads SASEGT. CDR3 region: CASSEAITRGTGNTIYF. The CDR3 DNA reads TGTGCCAGCAGTGAAGCAATAACCAGGGGTACTGGAAACACCATATATTTT.

The rearrangement uses TRBV10-3 and TRBJ2-7, with TRBD2 matching over 7 bases. The CDR3 loop spans 14 amino acids. Trimming took 0 bases from V and 7 from J; bases not matched to a gene: 6. Germline values: CDR1 ENHRY, CDR2 SYGVKD. CDR3 loop: CAISESAGVGEQYF. The CDR3 DNA reads TGTGCCATCAGTGAGTCTGCGGGAGTGGGGGAGCAGTACTTC.

The chain is built from TRBV7-9 and TRBJ2-1; a weak D match, TRBD2 (6 bases). The CDR3 spans 15 residues. Germline CDR1 reads SEHNR; CDR2 reads FQNEAQ (reference sequence). V dropped 9 bases and J dropped 0 bases, with 15 bases sitting between them. The CDR3 loop reads CASRGGPVSYNEQFF. In nucleotides, the CDR3 is TGTGCCAGTCGAGGAGGGCCTGTCTCCTACAATGAGCAGTTCTTC. The whole variable domain, filled in from reference TRBV7-9 and TRBJ2-1, reads DTGVSQNPRHKITKRGQNVTFRCDPISEHNRLYWYRQTLGQGPEFLTYFQNEAQLEKSRLLSDRFSAERPKGSFSTLEIQRTEQGDSAMYLCASRGGPVSYNEQFFGPGTRLTVL.

V usage is TRBV10-2 and J usage is TRBJ2-1; 10 bases are shared with TRBD2. In germline, CDR1 is WSHSY, CDR2 SAAADI. V gave up 5 bases and J gave up 7 bases; unmatched junction bases: 5. This CDR3 contains 14 residues. The chain's CDR3 is CASSPSGRANEQFF. CDR3 bases: TGCGCCAGCAGTCCCAGCGGGAGGGCAAATGAGCAGTTCTTC.

This rearrangement joins TRBV19 to TRBJ2-1; D is unclear. This CDR3 is built from 15 residues. The germline V gene has CDR1 LNHDA and CDR2 SQIVND (reference sequence). V lost 6 bases and J 2 bases, leaving 14 bases between the germline ends. The CDR3 coding sequence is TGTGCCAGTAGAGGTCCCGCTAGACCCTACAATGAGCAGTTCTTC. Translating gives CASRGPARPYNEQFF. Variable domain in full (rest from reference TRBV19 and TRBJ2-1): DGGITQSPKYLFRKEGQNVTLSCEQNLNHDAMYWYRQDPGQGLRLIYYSQIVNDFQKGDIAEGYSVSREKKESFPLTVTSAQKNPTAFYLCASRGPARPYNEQFFGPGTRLTVL.

CDR3 in DNA: TGTGCCTGGAGTCCGGGGGTTTCCGGGGAGCTGTTTTTT. It encodes CAWSPGVSGELFF. The V gene is TRBV30, the J gene TRBJ2-2; tentative D call: TRBD2 (6 bases). CDR1 is GTSNPN, CDR2 SVGIG, per germline (reference sequence). The CDR3 runs 13 residues. Trimming shortened V by 2 bases and J by 6 bases, and 10 bases separated the two germline ends. The whole variable domain, remainder taken from reference TRBV30 and TRBJ2-2, is SQTIHQWPATLVQPVGSPLSLECTVEGTSNPNLYWYRQAAGRGLQLLFYSVGIGQISSEVPQNLSASRPQDRQFILSSKKLLLSDSGFYLCAWSPGVSGELFFGEGSRLTVL.

In its sample, this clone was seen a few times. Other DNA sequences within the sample encode an identical CDR3. The chain employs TRBV19 and TRBJ1-5, with 9 bases identical to TRBD1. The CDR3 runs 15 residues. V gave up 1 base and J gave up 2 bases; unmatched junction bases: 0. Germline assignment: CDR1 LNHDA and CDR2 SQIVND (reference sequence). The CDR3 coding sequence is TGTGCCAGTAGTATAGGGACAGGGGGCAATCAGCCCCAGCATTTT. It translates to CASSIGTGGNQPQHF.

V gene TRBV5-1 combines with J gene TRBJ2-7; D is perhaps TRBD2 (7 bases). Trimming left V 2 bases short and J 4 bases short, with 22 bases between. The CDR3 loop spans 17 amino acids. Germline V CDR1 and CDR2: SGHRS, YFSETQ. CDR3: CASSLTFGGAGAYEQYF. In DNA form, the CDR3 reads TGCGCCAGCAGCTTAACCTTTGGGGGGGCCGGAGCTTACGAGCAGTACTTC.

The chain employs TRBV3-1 (or the pseudogene TRBV3-2) and TRBJ2-2; 15 nucleotides match TRBD2. CDR1 LGHDT and CDR2 YNNKEL come from the germline V gene (reference sequence). CDR3 size: 19 residues. The V segment lost 0 bases and the J segment 1 base; nucleotides outside the gene matches: 3. The chain's CDR3 is CASSQDAGLAGGNTGELFF. CDR3 DNA: TGTGCCAGCAGCCAAGATGCGGGACTAGCGGGGGGGAACACCGGGGAGCTGTTTTTT.

The chain recombines TRBV9 with TRBJ2-3; D possibly corresponds to TRBD2 (7 bases). Trimming cost V 0 bases and J 0 bases, with 20 bases left between them. There are 19 residues in the CDR3. Germline V gene sequence: CDR1 SGDLS, CDR2 YYNGEE. DNA of the CDR3: TGTGCCAGCAGCGTAGATTCAGGTCGGGGGAGGGGGAGCACAGATACGCAGTATTTT. Protein sequence: CASSVDSGRGRGSTDTQYF.

V and J are TRBV7-6 and TRBJ2-5; maybe TRBD2 (6 bases). Germline lookup yields CDR1 SGHVS and CDR2 FNYEAQ. The V end lost 3 bases, the J end lost 5 bases, and 16 bases lay between the germline ends. The CDR3 loop spans 15 amino acids. The CDR3 nucleotides are TGTGCCAGCAGCTTCTACGGGACTGAGAGGGAGACCCAGTACTTC. Its translation: CASSFYGTERETQYF. The whole variable domain, filled in from reference TRBV7-6 and TRBJ2-5, reads GAGVSQSPRYKVTKRGQDVALRCDPISGHVSLYWYRQALGQGPEFLTYFNYEAQQDKSGLPNDRFSAERPEGSISTLTIQRTEQRDSAMYRCASSFYGTERETQYFGPGTRLLVL.

This clone has only one observation. The chain recombines TRBV5-1 with TRBJ1-5; D is unclear. The CDR3 totals 13 residues. V was shortened by 0 bases and J by 6 bases, with 7 bases between the two germline ends. Germline V gene lookup returns CDR1 SGHRS and CDR2 YFSETQ. Written as DNA, the CDR3 is TGCGCCAGCAGCTTGGGCGGTACTCAGCCCCAGCATTTT. Its protein product is CASSLGGTQPQHF.

The genes are TRBV7-2 and TRBJ2-3, with 9 positions matching TRBD2. The V segment lost 1 base and the J segment 5 bases; nucleotides outside the gene matches: 7. Germline V gives CDR1 SGHTA, CDR2 FQGNSA. This CDR3 contains 16 residues. The CDR3 loop is CASSLGGSGSLDTQYF. CDR3 sequence (DNA): TGTGCCAGCAGCTTAGGGGGTAGCGGGAGTTTAGATACGCAGTATTTT. The whole variable domain, remainder taken from reference TRBV7-2 and TRBJ2-3, is GAGVSQSPSNKVTEKGKDVELRCDPISGHTALYWYRQSLGQGLEFLIYFQGNSAPDKSGLPSDRFSAERTGGSVSTLTIQRTQQEDSAVYLCASSLGGSGSLDTQYFGPGTRLTVL.

This chain uses TRBV7-9 with TRBJ1-2, with 8 bases that match TRBD1. This CDR3 contains 14 residues. Germline CDR1 is SEHNR and CDR2 is FQNEAQ (reference sequence). The V and J ends lost 9 bases and 2 bases, in that order; junction bases with no gene match: 8. This CDR3 reads CASKQGGINYGYTF. The DNA of the CDR3 is TGTGCCAGTAAACAGGGGGGGATAAACTATGGCTACACCTTC.

The chain links TRBV27 to TRBJ2-1; 15 nucleotides agree with TRBD2. Trimming removed 3 bases from V and 9 bases from J; junction bases left unmatched: 3. The CDR3 has 15 residues. The germline gives CDR1 MNHEY, CDR2 SMNVEV (reference sequence). Written as DNA, the CDR3 is TGTGCCAGCAGTTTGGGACTAGCGGGAGGTATTGAGCAGTTCTTC. Protein product: CASSLGLAGGIEQFF.

The chain couples TRBV5-6 to TRBJ2-7; no clear D. Between the trimmed V and J ends, which lost 0 bases and 3 bases, there was a span of 10 bases. CDR1 and CDR2 from the germline V gene are SGHDT and YYEEEE. This CDR3 comprises 14 residues. CDR3 sequence: CASSLGSPDYEQYF. The CDR3 region has the DNA TGTGCCAGCAGCTTGGGTAGCCCGGACTACGAGCAGTACTTC.